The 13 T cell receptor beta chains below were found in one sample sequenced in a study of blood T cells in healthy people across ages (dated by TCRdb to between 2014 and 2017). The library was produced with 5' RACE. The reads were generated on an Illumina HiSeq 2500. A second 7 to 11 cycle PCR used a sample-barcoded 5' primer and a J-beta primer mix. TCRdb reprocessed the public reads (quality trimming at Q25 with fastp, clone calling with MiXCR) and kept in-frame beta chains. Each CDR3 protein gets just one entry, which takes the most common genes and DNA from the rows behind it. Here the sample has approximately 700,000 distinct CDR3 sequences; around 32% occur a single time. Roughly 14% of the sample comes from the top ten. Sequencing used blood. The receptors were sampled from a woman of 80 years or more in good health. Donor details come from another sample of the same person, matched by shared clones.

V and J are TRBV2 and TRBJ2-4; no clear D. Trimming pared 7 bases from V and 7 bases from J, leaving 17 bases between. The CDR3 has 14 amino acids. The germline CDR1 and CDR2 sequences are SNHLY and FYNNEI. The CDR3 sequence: CASTPPGIGNIQYF. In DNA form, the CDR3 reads TGTGCCAGCACTCCCCCTGGAATCGGGAACATTCAGTACTTC.

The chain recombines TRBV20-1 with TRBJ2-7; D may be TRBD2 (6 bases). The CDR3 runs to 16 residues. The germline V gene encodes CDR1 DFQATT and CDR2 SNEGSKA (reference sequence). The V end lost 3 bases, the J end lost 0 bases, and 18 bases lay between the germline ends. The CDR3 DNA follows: TGCAGTGCTAGCCACTGGGGGGTCTCGAGCTCCTACGAGCAGTACTTC. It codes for CSASHWGVSSSYEQYF.

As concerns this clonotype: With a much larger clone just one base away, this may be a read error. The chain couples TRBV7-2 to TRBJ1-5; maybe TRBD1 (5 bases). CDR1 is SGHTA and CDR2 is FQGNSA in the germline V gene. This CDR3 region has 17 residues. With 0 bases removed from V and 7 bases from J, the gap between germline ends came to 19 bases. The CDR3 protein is CASSLAFAGADLQPQHF. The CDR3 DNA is TGTGCCAGCAGCTTAGCGTTTGCCGGGGCCGATTTACAGCCCCAGCATTTT.

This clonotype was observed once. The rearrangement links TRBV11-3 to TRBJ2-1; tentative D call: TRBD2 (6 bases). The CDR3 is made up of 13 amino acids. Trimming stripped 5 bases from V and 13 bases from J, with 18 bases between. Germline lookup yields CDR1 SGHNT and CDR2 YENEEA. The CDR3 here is CASSLGGLETQFF. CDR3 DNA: TGTGCCAGCAGCCTCGGGGGATTGGAGACCCAGTTCTTC.

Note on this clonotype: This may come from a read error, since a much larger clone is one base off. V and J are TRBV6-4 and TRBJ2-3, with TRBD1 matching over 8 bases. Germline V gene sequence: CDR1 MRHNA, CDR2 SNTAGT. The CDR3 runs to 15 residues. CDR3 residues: CAGRRQGASTDTQYF. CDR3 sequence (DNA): TGTGCCGGCAGACGCCAGGGGGCTAGCACAGATACGCAGTATTTT.

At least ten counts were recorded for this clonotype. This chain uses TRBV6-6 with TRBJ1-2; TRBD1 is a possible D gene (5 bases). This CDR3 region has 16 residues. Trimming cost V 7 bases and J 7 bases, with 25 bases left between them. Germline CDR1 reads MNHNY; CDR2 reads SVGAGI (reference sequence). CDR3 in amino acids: CASKVRQGVVRGGYTF. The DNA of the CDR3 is TGTGCCAGCAAGGTTCGGCAGGGAGTAGTTCGGGGTGGCTACACCTTC.

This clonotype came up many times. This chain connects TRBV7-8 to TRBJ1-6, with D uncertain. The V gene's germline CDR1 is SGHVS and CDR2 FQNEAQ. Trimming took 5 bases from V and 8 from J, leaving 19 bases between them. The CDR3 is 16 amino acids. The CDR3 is CASSPGRGPGDSPLHF. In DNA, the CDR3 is TGTGCCAGCAGCCCCGGGCGAGGGCCTGGGGATTCACCCCTCCACTTT.

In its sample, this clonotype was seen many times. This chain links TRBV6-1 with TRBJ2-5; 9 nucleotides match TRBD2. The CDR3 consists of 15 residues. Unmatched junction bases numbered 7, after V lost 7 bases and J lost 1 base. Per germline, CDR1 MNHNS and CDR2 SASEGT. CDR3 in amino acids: CASKVAGVRQETQYF. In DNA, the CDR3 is TGTGCCAGCAAAGTAGCGGGGGTCCGCCAAGAGACCCAGTACTTC.

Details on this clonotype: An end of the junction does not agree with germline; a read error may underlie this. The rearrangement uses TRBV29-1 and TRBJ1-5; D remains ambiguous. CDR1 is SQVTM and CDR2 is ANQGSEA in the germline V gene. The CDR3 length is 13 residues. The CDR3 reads CSVDPGNNRPQHF. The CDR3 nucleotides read TGCAGCGTTGATCCGGGTAACAATCGGCCCCAGCATTTT.

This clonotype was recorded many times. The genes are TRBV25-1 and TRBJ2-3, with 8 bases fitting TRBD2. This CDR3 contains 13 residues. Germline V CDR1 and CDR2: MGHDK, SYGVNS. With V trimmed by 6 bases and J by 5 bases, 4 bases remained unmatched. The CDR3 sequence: CASRRGARDTQYF. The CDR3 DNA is TGTGCCAGCAGGCGGGGGGCGAGAGATACGCAGTATTTT.

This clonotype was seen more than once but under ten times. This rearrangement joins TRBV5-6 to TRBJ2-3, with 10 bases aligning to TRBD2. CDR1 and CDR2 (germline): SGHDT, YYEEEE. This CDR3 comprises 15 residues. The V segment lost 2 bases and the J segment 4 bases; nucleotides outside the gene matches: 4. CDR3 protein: CASSFASGSSDTQYF. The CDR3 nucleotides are TGTGCCAGCAGCTTCGCTAGCGGGAGTTCAGATACGCAGTATTTT. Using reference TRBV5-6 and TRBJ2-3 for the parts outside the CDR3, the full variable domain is DAGVTQSPTHLIKTRGQQVTLRCSPKSGHDTVSWYQQALGQGPQFIFQYYEEEERQRGNFPDRFSGHQFPNYSSELNVNALLLGDSALYLCASSFASGSSDTQYFGPGTRLTVL.

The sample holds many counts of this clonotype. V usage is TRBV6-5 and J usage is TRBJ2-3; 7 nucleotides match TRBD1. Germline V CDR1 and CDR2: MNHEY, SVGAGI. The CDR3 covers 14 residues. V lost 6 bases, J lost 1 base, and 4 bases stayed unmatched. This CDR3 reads CASSRTGGTDTQYF. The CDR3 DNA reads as TGTGCCAGCAGCCGGACAGGAGGCACAGATACGCAGTATTTT.

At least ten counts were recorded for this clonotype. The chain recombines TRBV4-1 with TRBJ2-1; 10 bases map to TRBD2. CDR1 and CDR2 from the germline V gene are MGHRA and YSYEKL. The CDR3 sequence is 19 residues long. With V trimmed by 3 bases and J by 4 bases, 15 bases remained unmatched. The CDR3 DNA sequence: TGCGCCAGCAGCCATCCCGGTGCCCTCAAGCGGGGGGGATACAATGAGCAGTTCTTC. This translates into CASSHPGALKRGGYNEQFF.